Below, 25 T cell receptor beta chains from the same sample are listed, as sequenced in a study of regulatory T cells in long-lasting Graves disease. Time point of the sample: newly diagnosed GD, antithyroid drugs for less than 3 months. Construction of the TCR library relied on RNA isolated from PBMCs. Through Arm-PCR of CDR3 regions and iRepertoire HTBI primers, TCR beta libraries were built. A single record per CDR3 protein comes from TCRdb applying MiXCR to the multiplex PCR reads. Of hundreds of thousands of distinct CDR3 sequences listed, roughly 12% are singletons. The same sample was also studied in work on T cells in Graves' hyperthyroidism and ophthalmopathy.

The source was peripheral blood mononuclear cells (PBMCs), collected at new diagnosis, from a patient treated with antithyroid drugs. These receptor sequences come from a young man with Graves disease.

About this clonotype itself: Just one base apart from a much larger clone, this may be a read error. V usage is TRBV2 and J usage is TRBJ1-1; D gene unclear. CDR3 length equals 11 residues. Germline-derived CDR1 and CDR2 are SNHLY and FYNNEI. The V end lost 7 bases, the J end lost 3 bases, and 6 bases lay between the germline ends. CDR3 loop: CASKGDTEAFF. CDR3 nucleotides: TGTGCCAGCAAAGGAGACACTGAAGCTTTCTTT.

V and J are TRBV7-9 and TRBJ2-4; D might be TRBD2 (6 bases). The CDR3 is 16 amino acids. Germline V CDR1 and CDR2: SEHNR, FQNEAQ (reference sequence). Trimming took off 6 bases at V and 2 bases at J, with 17 bases between the two ends. CDR3 in amino acids: CASRGGSTSPKNIQYF. CDR3 nucleotides: TGTGCCAGCAGGGGAGGCTCAACCTCTCCCAAAAACATTCAGTACTTC.

This clonotype was detected ten times or more. The chain joins TRBV20-1 to TRBJ2-7; 10 positions agree with TRBD2. With 6 bases clipped from V and 2 bases from J, the junction kept 7 bases outside the gene matches. Germline V CDR1 and CDR2: DFQATT, SNEGSKA (reference sequence). The CDR3 length is 14 residues. CDR3 in DNA: TGCAGTGCGGATCCTAGCGGGGGAACCTACGAGCAGTACTTC. Protein product: CSADPSGGTYEQYF.

This clonotype was observed at least ten times. This chain links TRBV18 with TRBJ2-7; D not resolved. Trimming shortened V by 1 base and J by 4 bases, and 8 bases separated the two germline ends. In germline, CDR1 is KGHSH, CDR2 LQKENI. The CDR3 is made up of 13 amino acids. CDR3 sequence: CASSPRDGYEQYF. The CDR3 DNA reads TGTGCCAGCTCACCACGCGACGGTTACGAGCAGTACTTC.

This clonotype was seen many times. The CDR3 DNA reads TGTGCCAGCAGCTTTACCGGGACACAAAACACTGAAGCTTTCTTT. Protein: CASSFTGTQNTEAFF. The chain employs TRBV2 and TRBJ1-1; tentative D call: TRBD1 (6 bases). The length of the CDR3 is 15 residues. Germline-derived CDR1 and CDR2 are SNHLY and FYNNEI. V was cut by 6 bases and J by 2 bases, with 16 bases left in between.

The table lists this clonotype with many counts. The chain combines TRBV2 with TRBJ1-2; 7 bases map to TRBD1. This CDR3 spans 14 amino acids. Germline V gene data show CDR1 as SNHLY and CDR2 as FYNNEI. V was clipped by 6 bases and J by 5 bases; unmatched bases: 9. As DNA, the CDR3 is TGTGCCAGCAGGGGGGGACAGTCTCTTTATGGCTACACCTTC. Protein sequence: CASRGGQSLYGYTF. The entire variable domain, with the rest obtained from reference TRBV2 and TRBJ1-2, is as follows: EPEVTQTPSHQVTQMGQEVILRCVPISNHLYFYWYRQILGQKVEFLVSFYNNEISEKSEIFDDQFSVERPDGSNFTLKIRSTKLEDSAMYFCASRGGQSLYGYTFGSGTRLTVV.

This clonotype was counted many times. This sequence joins TRBV12-3 or TRBV12-4 and TRBJ2-2; D is undetermined. The V and J ends lost 6 bases and 7 bases respectively, with 12 bases between them. This CDR3 has 13 residues. The CDR3 bases are TGTGCCAGCAGACCCCCGCTAGTCGGGGAGCTGTTTTTT. Its protein product is CASRPPLVGELFF.

V is TRBV28 and J is TRBJ1-1; D is ambiguous. The CDR3 runs 14 residues. Germline CDR1 and CDR2: MDHEN and SYDVKM. Trimming removed 6 bases from V and 2 bases from J, with 13 bases in between. The CDR3 protein is CASRPSQVNTEAFF. The CDR3 DNA is TGTGCCAGCAGGCCCAGCCAGGTCAACACTGAAGCTTTCTTT.

This clonotype was observed at least ten times. As DNA, the CDR3 is TGCAGCGTTGACAGGGGCCTCTCTGGCTACACCTTC. It specifies CSVDRGLSGYTF. The V and J genes are TRBV29-1 and TRBJ1-2; D possibly corresponds to TRBD1 (6 bases). V lost 3 bases and J 7 bases, leaving 12 bases between the germline ends. This CDR3 has 12 amino acids. Germline-derived CDR1 and CDR2 are SQVTM and ANQGSEA.

Only a few counts were recorded for this clonotype. The chain joins TRBV2 to TRBJ2-7, with D possibly TRBD2 on 6 matching bases. Germline V gene sequence: CDR1 SNHLY, CDR2 FYNNEI. Trimming took off 6 bases at V and 4 bases at J, with 19 bases between the two ends. The CDR3 runs to 15 residues. The CDR3: CASSQGGGNRYEQYF. DNA of the CDR3: TGTGCCAGCAGCCAGGGAGGAGGGAATAGGTACGAGCAGTACTTC. The whole variable domain, filled in from reference TRBV2 and TRBJ2-7, reads EPEVTQTPSHQVTQMGQEVILRCVPISNHLYFYWYRQILGQKVEFLVSFYNNEISEKSEIFDDQFSVERPDGSNFTLKIRSTKLEDSAMYFCASSQGGGNRYEQYFGPGTRLTVT.

The J gene is TRBJ1-2, the V gene TRBV12-3 or TRBV12-4; TRBD1 agrees at 7 bases. V shed 6 bases and J 8 bases; nucleotides not matched to a gene: 18. The CDR3 totals 16 residues. This chain's CDR3 is CASSPFGSGTAGGYTF. CDR3 sequence (DNA): TGTGCCAGCAGCCCTTTCGGATCCGGGACAGCCGGGGGCTACACCTTC.

This clonotype showed up many times. V usage is TRBV9 and J usage is TRBJ2-5; 10 bases are a match to TRBD1. Per germline, CDR1 SGDLS and CDR2 YYNGEE. The CDR3 is made up of 17 amino acids. Germline trimming cut 4 bases from V and 7 bases from J; bases unmatched to any gene: 16. The CDR3 reads CASSPRRDRGSVGTQYF. CDR3 bases: TGTGCCAGCAGCCCCCGGAGGGACAGGGGATCGGTCGGGACCCAGTACTTC.

The chain joins TRBV7-9 to TRBJ2-4; D gene uncertain. This CDR3 has 14 residues. V was cut by 0 bases and J by 0 bases, with 3 bases left in between. Germline V gene sequence: CDR1 SEHNR, CDR2 FQNEAQ (reference sequence). The CDR3 spells CASSLAEAKNIQYF. CDR3 DNA: TGTGCCAGCAGCTTAGCCGAAGCCAAAAACATTCAGTACTTC.

This clonotype was observed many times. The chain has TRBV7-9 and TRBJ2-7; 11 bases map to TRBD2. There are 14 residues in the CDR3. CDR1 and CDR2 from the germline V gene are SEHNR and FQNEAQ (reference sequence). The ends lost 5 bases at V and 6 bases at J; junction bases unmatched: 6. The CDR3 nucleotides read TGTGCCAGCAGCCCGACTAGCGGGAAGGGCGAGCAGTACTTC. This encodes CASSPTSGKGEQYF.

The chain uses TRBV5-1 and TRBJ2-7, with TRBD2 identical over 9 bases. J was trimmed by 3 bases and V by 0 bases; bases with no gene match: 16. Per the germline V gene, CDR1 is SGHRS and CDR2 is YFSETQ. The CDR3 covers 19 residues. The CDR3 region is CASSLESPIGGRALYEQYF. The DNA for the CDR3 is TGCGCCAGCAGCTTGGAATCTCCGATTGGCGGGAGGGCCCTCTACGAGCAGTACTTC.

This clonotype has a count of ten or more. The rearrangement joins TRBV28 to TRBJ2-2, with a weak D call TRBD1 (6 bases). The CDR3 length is 16 residues. V dropped 6 bases and J dropped 7 bases, with 21 bases sitting between them. The V gene's germline CDR1 is MDHEN and CDR2 SYDVKM. The CDR3 loop is CASRKIQGMRIGELFF. CDR3 sequence (DNA): TGTGCCAGCAGGAAGATACAGGGTATGCGGATCGGGGAGCTGTTTTTT. The whole variable domain, filled in from reference TRBV28 and TRBJ2-2, reads DVKVTQSSRYLVKRTGEKVFLECVQDMDHENMFWYRQDPGLGLRLIYFSYDVKMKEKGDIPEGYSVSREKKERFSLILESASTNQTSMYLCASRKIQGMRIGELFFGEGSRLTVL.

The CDR3 loop reads CASSPSGGGPHEQYF. In DNA, the CDR3 is TGTGCCAGCAGTCCCTCGGGGGGAGGGCCCCACGAGCAGTACTTC. The chain employs TRBV6-2 or TRBV6-3 and TRBJ2-7; 7 bases are shared with TRBD2. The trim removed 5 bases at V and 5 bases at J, leaving 12 bases unmatched. Germline V lookup: CDR1 MNHEY, CDR2 SVGEGT. The CDR3 covers 15 residues.

This clonotype came up a few times. A much bigger clone sits one base away, suggesting this may be a read error. The rearrangement uses TRBV5-1 and TRBJ1-1; 7 positions match TRBD1. Trimming cost V 0 bases and J 1 base; bases outside gene matches: 6. CDR1 SGHRS and CDR2 YFSETQ come from the germline V gene. The CDR3 sequence is 16 residues long. The CDR3 protein is CASSLAVRTGNTEAFF. CDR3 DNA sequence: TGCGCCAGCAGCTTGGCCGTTAGGACAGGGAACACTGAAGCTTTCTTT.

This chain connects TRBV20-1 to TRBJ2-1; no clear D gene. The CDR3 consists of 14 residues. V lost 3 bases and J 3 bases, leaving 12 bases between the germline ends. Germline V gene sequence: CDR1 DFQATT, CDR2 SNEGSKA (reference sequence). CDR3 coding DNA: TGCAGTGCTAGTCCCCACCTTATCTACAATGAGCAGTTCTTC. Residues: CSASPHLIYNEQFF.

The chain couples TRBV12-3 or TRBV12-4 to TRBJ2-1, with TRBD2 matching 11 bases. The CDR3 runs to 14 residues. The trim removed 4 bases at V and 7 bases at J, leaving 3 bases unmatched. CDR3 sequence: CASSSTSGKNEQFF. For the CDR3, the DNA is TGTGCCAGCAGTTCGACTAGCGGGAAAAATGAGCAGTTCTTC.

This clonotype was recorded many times. The chain couples TRBV27 to TRBJ2-5; TRBD1 matches at 7 bases. J lost 2 bases, V lost 5 bases, and 11 bases had no gene match. The CDR3 has 16 residues. From germline, CDR1 is MNHEY and CDR2 SMNVEV (reference sequence). The CDR3 DNA follows: TGTGCCAGCAGTGCTGCCAGGGGGAGATGGCAAGAGACCCAGTACTTC. The encoded protein is CASSAARGRWQETQYF.

This clonotype was seen ten or more times. This rearrangement joins TRBV6-2 or TRBV6-3 to TRBJ2-2, with a possible D match to TRBD2 (6 bases). V lost 3 bases, J lost 1 base, and 9 bases lay in between. The CDR3 loop spans 15 amino acids. Germline CDR1 and CDR2: MNHEY and SVGEGT. This CDR3 is CASSYGGMNTGELFF. The CDR3 coding sequence is TGTGCCAGCAGTTATGGCGGGATGAACACCGGGGAGCTGTTTTTT.

V is TRBV29-1 and J is TRBJ1-2; 12 nucleotides agree with TRBD1. The germline V gene has CDR1 SQVTM and CDR2 ANQGSEA. The V and J ends lost 4 bases and 8 bases, in that order; junction bases with no gene match: 5. This CDR3 contains 13 residues. The CDR3 DNA is TGCAGCGTTGCGGGACAGGGGGCACGCGGCTACACCTTC. This sequence encodes CSVAGQGARGYTF.

This clonotype came up many times. V and J are TRBV7-8 and TRBJ2-3; D is undetermined. The CDR3 loop spans 15 amino acids. Deletions cut 1 base from V and 1 base from J, with 9 bases between. Germline assignment: CDR1 SGHVS and CDR2 FQNEAQ. CDR3 amino acids: CASSLEVRGTDTQYF. The CDR3 DNA follows: TGTGCCAGCAGCTTAGAAGTAAGGGGCACAGATACGCAGTATTTT.

V and J are TRBV2 and TRBJ1-5; TRBD1 agrees at 9 bases. This CDR3 contains 13 residues. V lost 6 bases and J lost 6; bases outside the gene matches: 3. Germline V lookup: CDR1 SNHLY, CDR2 FYNNEI. The CDR3 spells CASRGQGRQPQHF. Written as DNA, the CDR3 is TGTGCCAGCAGGGGACAGGGACGTCAGCCCCAGCATTTT.